Below are 20 T cell receptor beta chains sequenced from a single sample in a study of blood T cell repertoires in COVID-19. Here immunoSEQ multiplex PCR was the method, and the copy in TCRdb shows in-frame clones only, minus some. Of some 150,000 clones in the sample, over 80% were seen once. The specimen was peripheral blood. These receptors were collected from a woman in her sixties who had recovered from COVID-19.

The chain links TRBV4-2 to TRBJ1-5, with a tentative D call TRBD1 (6 bases). CDR1 and CDR2 from the germline V gene are LGHNA and YNFKEQ. The CDR3 has 15 amino acids. V lost 5 bases to trimming and J lost 6 bases, with 17 bases between them. The CDR3, as DNA: TGTGCCAGCAGCGAAGGCAGGGGCCTGGGTCAGCCCCAGCATTTT. Protein: CASSEGRGLGQPQHF.

V is TRBV6-2 or TRBV6-3 and J is TRBJ1-4; 7 bases align to TRBD1. CDR1 is MNHEY and CDR2 is SVGEGT in the germline V gene. This CDR3 has 12 amino acids. V lost 5 bases and J lost 7; bases outside the gene matches: 1. The CDR3 loop is CASSGTVEKLFF. DNA of the CDR3: TGTGCCAGCAGTGGGACAGTTGAAAAACTGTTTTTT.

As concerns this clone: This sample also contains other DNA sequences that code for the same CDR3. The V and J genes are TRBV5-1 and TRBJ2-1; tentative D call: TRBD1 (5 bases). V was shortened by 4 bases and J by 3 bases, with 11 bases between the two germline ends. The length of the CDR3 is 14 residues. The V gene's germline CDR1 is SGHRS and CDR2 YFSETQ. CDR3 nucleotide sequence: TGCGCCAGCAGCCCTTCGACAGACTACAATGAGCAGTTCTTC. It translates to CASSPSTDYNEQFF. The full variable domain, with the rest looked up from reference TRBV5-1 and TRBJ2-1, is KAGVTQTPRYLIKTRGQQVTLSCSPISGHRSVSWYQQTPGQGLQFLFEYFSETQRNKGNFPGRFSGRQFSNSRSEMNVSTLELGDSALYLCASSPSTDYNEQFFGPGTRLTVL.

The V call is TRBV2, the J call TRBJ1-5; D is unresolved. Trimming took off 4 bases at V and 3 bases at J, with 10 bases between the two ends. This CDR3 is built from 14 residues. CDR1 and CDR2 (germline): SNHLY, FYNNEI. Here the CDR3 DNA reads TGTGCCAGCAGTGTGGAACAGTACAATCAGCCCCAGCATTTT. It codes for CASSVEQYNQPQHF.

This chain links TRBV14 with TRBJ2-7; the D gene is possibly TRBD2 (6 bases). V was trimmed by 0 bases and J by 0 bases, leaving 21 bases between them. Per germline, CDR1 SGHDN and CDR2 FVKESK. The CDR3 spans 19 residues. The CDR3 nucleotides are TGTGCCAGCAGCCAAGAGAGCCACCGACGAACCGGGAGCTCCTACGAGCAGTACTTC. This encodes CASSQESHRRTGSSYEQYF.

The rearrangement links TRBV6-5 to TRBJ1-2, with TRBD1 identical over 9 bases. CDR1 is MNHEY and CDR2 is SVGAGI in the germline V gene. The CDR3 covers 14 residues. Unmatched junction bases numbered 8, after V lost 7 bases and J lost 5 bases. The CDR3 nucleotides are TGTGCCAGCAACCCGGACAGGGGTGGGTATGGCTACACCTTC. Protein: CASNPDRGGYGYTF.

The chain employs TRBV24-1 and TRBJ2-5; perhaps TRBD2 as D (5 bases). The V and J ends lost 4 bases and 5 bases respectively, with 16 bases between them. Germline assignment: CDR1 KGHDR and CDR2 SFDVKD. This CDR3 spans 15 amino acids. CDR3 region: CATSDPRASGETQYF. For the CDR3, the DNA is TGTGCCACCAGTGACCCCCGGGCCTCGGGGGAGACCCAGTACTTC.

The rearrangement links TRBV5-1 to TRBJ1-3; D may be TRBD1 (5 bases). The CDR3 has 16 amino acids. V dropped 4 bases and J dropped 4 bases, with 18 bases sitting between them. Germline V gene data show CDR1 as SGHRS and CDR2 as YFSETQ. This CDR3 reads CASSPGEGATGNTIYF. The CDR3 nucleotides read TGCGCCAGCAGCCCAGGTGAAGGGGCGACAGGAAACACCATATATTTT.

The chain recombines TRBV2 with TRBJ1-5; TRBD1 matches 8 bases. J was trimmed by 6 bases and V by 9 bases; bases with no gene match: 7. CDR1 and CDR2 (germline): SNHLY, FYNNEI. The CDR3 is made up of 13 amino acids. The CDR3 sequence: CASGQGPGQPQHF. In DNA, the CDR3 is TGTGCCAGTGGACAGGGACCTGGTCAGCCCCAGCATTTT.

A single count supports this clone. The rearrangement links TRBV6-5 to TRBJ1-3, with TRBD1 matching over 9 bases. The CDR3 is 16 amino acids. V lost 4 bases, J lost 1 base, and 5 bases stayed unmatched. Looked up from germline, CDR1 is MNHEY and CDR2 is SVGAGI. Here the CDR3 reads CASSSQGAVSGNTIYF. CDR3 DNA sequence: TGTGCCAGCAGTTCACAGGGGGCGGTATCTGGAAACACCATATATTTT.

The V gene is TRBV5-1, the J gene TRBJ2-3; possibly TRBD2 for D (6 bases). The CDR3 is 14 amino acids. V lost 7 bases, J lost 2 bases, and 14 bases lay in between. Germline values: CDR1 SGHRS, CDR2 YFSETQ. The CDR3 DNA is TGCGCCAGCCGCGGGACTCCTCCCACAGATACGCAGTATTTT. Translated, it gives CASRGTPPTDTQYF.

The genes are TRBV6-8 and TRBJ2-4; 8 bases agree with TRBD1. V trimming: 8 bases; J trimming: 9 bases; junction bases outside the gene matches: 12. CDR3 length: 14 residues. The germline CDR1 and CDR2 sequences are MNHGY and SAAAGT. The chain's CDR3 is CASAFQGARGIQYF. DNA for the CDR3: TGTGCCAGCGCTTTTCAGGGGGCGCGAGGCATTCAGTACTTC.

CDR3 sequence: CASSPTGFSYNEQFF. In DNA, the CDR3 is TGTGCCAGCAGCCCCACAGGATTCTCCTACAATGAGCAGTTCTTC. V usage is TRBV7-6 and J usage is TRBJ2-1, with D perhaps matching TRBD1 (5 bases). Trimming took 5 bases from V and 0 from J, leaving 11 bases between them. Germline values: CDR1 SGHVS, CDR2 FNYEAQ. The CDR3 is 15 amino acids.

This rearrangement joins TRBV4-3 to TRBJ2-5, with a tentative D call TRBD2 (5 bases). Trimming removed 0 bases at V and 9 bases at J, with 17 bases between. Germline V CDR1 and CDR2: LGHNA, YSLEER. This CDR3 contains 15 residues. The CDR3 loop is CASSQDRGGHQAQYF. The CDR3 DNA sequence: TGCGCCAGCAGCCAAGATCGTGGCGGGCACCAAGCCCAGTACTTC.

The J gene is TRBJ1-2, the V gene TRBV5-1, with a weak D call TRBD1 (6 bases). The germline CDR1 and CDR2 sequences are SGHRS and YFSETQ. The CDR3 sequence is 16 residues long. Trimming removed 0 bases at V and 0 bases at J, with 12 bases between. This CDR3 is CASSLASQGTNYGYTF. CDR3 bases: TGCGCCAGCAGCTTGGCCTCTCAGGGGACTAACTATGGCTACACCTTC.

The CDR3 region is CASSSFGTSLGPEQYF. In nucleotides, the CDR3 is TGTGCCAGCAGCTCTTTCGGGACTAGCTTAGGCCCCGAGCAGTACTTC. V and J are TRBV7-2 and TRBJ2-7; 9 bases line up with TRBD2. CDR3 length: 16 amino acids. Germline CDR1 and CDR2: SGHTA and FQGNSA. V dropped 4 bases and J dropped 6; count of bases not matched to a gene: 13.

With regard to this clone: Other DNA variants within this sample encode the same CDR3. This chain uses TRBV28 with TRBJ2-2, with 11 bases matching TRBD1. The CDR3 is 14 residues long. Germline CDR1 is MDHEN and CDR2 is SYDVKM. V dropped 6 bases and J dropped 5; count of bases not matched to a gene: 2. The CDR3 reads CASRGQGGTGELFF. As DNA, the CDR3 is TGTGCCAGCAGGGGACAGGGGGGAACCGGGGAGCTGTTTTTT. Together with reference TRBV28 and TRBJ2-2, the CDR3 gives the full variable domain: DVKVTQSSRYLVKRTGEKVFLECVQDMDHENMFWYRQDPGLGLRLIYFSYDVKMKEKGDIPEGYSVSREKKERFSLILESASTNQTSMYLCASRGQGGTGELFFGEGSRLTVL.

In its sample, this clone was seen once. Here the CDR3 DNA reads TGTGCCAGCAGCCAAGATCTGCAGGGAACTGGAAACACCATATATTTT. Its translation: CASSQDLQGTGNTIYF. The chain links TRBV14 to TRBJ1-3, with D possibly matching TRBD1 (5 bases). Deletions cut 0 bases from V and 2 bases from J, with 11 bases between. The CDR3 sequence is 16 residues long. Germline CDR1 reads SGHDN; CDR2 reads FVKESK.

This sequence joins TRBV18 and TRBJ2-5; 9 bases agree with TRBD1. CDR1 KGHSH and CDR2 LQKENI come from the germline V gene. The CDR3 length is 15 residues. V shed 0 bases, J shed 2 bases, and the junction held 1 base outside the gene matches. The CDR3 sequence is CASSPPGTGQETQYF. The CDR3 DNA reads as TGTGCCAGCTCACCACCCGGGACAGGGCAAGAGACCCAGTACTTC.

The rearrangement links TRBV27 to TRBJ2-3, with a tentative D call TRBD2 (6 bases). The CDR3 length is 15 residues. Germline V gives CDR1 MNHEY, CDR2 SMNVEV (reference sequence). V was clipped by 2 bases and J by 1 base, with 10 bases between them. The CDR3 protein is CASSLAGFRTDTQYF. As DNA, the CDR3 is TGTGCCAGCAGTTTAGCGGGGTTCCGCACAGATACGCAGTATTTT.